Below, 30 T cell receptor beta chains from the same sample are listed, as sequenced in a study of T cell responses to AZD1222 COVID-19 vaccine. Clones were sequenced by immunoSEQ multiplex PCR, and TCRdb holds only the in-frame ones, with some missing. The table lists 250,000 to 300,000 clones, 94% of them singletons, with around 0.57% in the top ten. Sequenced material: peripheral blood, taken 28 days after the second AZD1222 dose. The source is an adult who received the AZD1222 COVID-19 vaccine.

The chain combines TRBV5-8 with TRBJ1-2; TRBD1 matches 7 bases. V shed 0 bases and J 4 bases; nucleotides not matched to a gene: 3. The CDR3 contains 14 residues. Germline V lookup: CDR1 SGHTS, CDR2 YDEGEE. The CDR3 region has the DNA TGTGCCAGCAGCTTGGAGGGACAGATCTATGGCTACACCTTC. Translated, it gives CASSLEGQIYGYTF.

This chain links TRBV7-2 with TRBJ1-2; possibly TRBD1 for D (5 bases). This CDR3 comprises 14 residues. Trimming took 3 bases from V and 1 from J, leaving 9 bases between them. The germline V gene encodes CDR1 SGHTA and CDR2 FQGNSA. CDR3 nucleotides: TGTGCCAGCAGCTTCGACAGCTTTAACTATGGCTACACCTTC. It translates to CASSFDSFNYGYTF.

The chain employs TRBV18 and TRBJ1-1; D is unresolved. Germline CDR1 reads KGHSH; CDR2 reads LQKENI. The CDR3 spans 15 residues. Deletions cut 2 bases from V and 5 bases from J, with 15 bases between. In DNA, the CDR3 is TGTGCCAGCTCACCAGGGTATAGGGCGGGGACTGAAGCTTTCTTT. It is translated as CASSPGYRAGTEAFF.

In DNA form, the CDR3 reads TGCAGCGTTGAAGATGGGACAGGGAAAGAGACCCAGTACTTC. Amino acids: CSVEDGTGKETQYF. The rearrangement uses TRBV29-1 and TRBJ2-5; 9 bases map to TRBD1. Per the germline V gene, CDR1 is SQVTM and CDR2 is ANQGSEA. The CDR3 has 14 residues. The V gene end was trimmed by 0 bases and the J gene end by 3 bases; junction bases not matched to a gene: 2.

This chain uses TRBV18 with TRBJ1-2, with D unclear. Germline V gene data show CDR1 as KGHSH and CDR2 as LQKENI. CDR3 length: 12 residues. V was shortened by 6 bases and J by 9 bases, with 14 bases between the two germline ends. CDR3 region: CASSRREGSYTF. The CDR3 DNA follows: TGTGCCAGCTCCCGGCGGGAGGGAAGCTACACCTTC.

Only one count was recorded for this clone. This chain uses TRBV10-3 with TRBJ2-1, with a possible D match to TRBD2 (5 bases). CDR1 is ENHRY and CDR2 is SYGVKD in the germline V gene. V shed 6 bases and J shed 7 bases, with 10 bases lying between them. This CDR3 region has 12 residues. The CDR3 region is CAISREENEQFF. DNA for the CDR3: TGTGCCATCAGCCGGGAAGAAAATGAGCAGTTCTTC.

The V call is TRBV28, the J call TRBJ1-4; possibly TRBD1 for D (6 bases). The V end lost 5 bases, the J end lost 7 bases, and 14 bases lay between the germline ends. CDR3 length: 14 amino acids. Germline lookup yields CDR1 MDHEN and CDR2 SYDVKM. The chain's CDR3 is CASSTGTLSEKLFF. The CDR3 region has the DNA TGTGCCAGCAGTACCGGGACACTTAGTGAAAAACTGTTTTTT.

CDR3 bases: TGTGCCAGCAGCCCCCAGGGACCATATGAAAAACTGTTTTTT. Encoded protein: CASSPQGPYEKLFF. The chain has TRBV7-9 and TRBJ1-4; tentatively, D is TRBD1 (5 bases). There are 14 residues in the CDR3. Trimming pared 5 bases from V and 6 bases from J, leaving 13 bases between. Germline CDR1 SEHNR, CDR2 FQNEAQ (reference sequence). Full variable domain (missing parts from reference TRBV7-9 and TRBJ1-4): DTGVSQNPRHKITKRGQNVTFRCDPISEHNRLYWYRQTLGQGPEFLTYFQNEAQLEKSRLLSDRFSAERPKGSFSTLEIQRTEQGDSAMYLCASSPQGPYEKLFFGSGTQLSVL.

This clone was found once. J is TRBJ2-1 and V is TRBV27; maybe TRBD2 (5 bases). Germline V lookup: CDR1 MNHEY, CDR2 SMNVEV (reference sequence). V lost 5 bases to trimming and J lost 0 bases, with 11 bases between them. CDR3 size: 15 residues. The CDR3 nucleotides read TGTGCCAGCAGTCTGCGGGTTAGCTCCTACAATGAGCAGTTCTTC. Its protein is CASSLRVSSYNEQFF.

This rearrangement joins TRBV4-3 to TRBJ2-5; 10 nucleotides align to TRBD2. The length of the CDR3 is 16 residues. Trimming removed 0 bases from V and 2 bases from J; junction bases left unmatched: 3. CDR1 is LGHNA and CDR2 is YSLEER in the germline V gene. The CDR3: CASSQDRLAGQETQYF. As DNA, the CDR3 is TGCGCCAGCAGCCAAGATCGACTAGCGGGTCAAGAGACCCAGTACTTC.

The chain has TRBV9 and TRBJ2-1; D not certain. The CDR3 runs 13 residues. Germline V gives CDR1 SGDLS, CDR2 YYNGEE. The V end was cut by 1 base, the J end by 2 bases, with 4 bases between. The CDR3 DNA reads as TGTGCCAGCAGCGTAACCACCTACAATGAGCAGTTCTTC. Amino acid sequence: CASSVTTYNEQFF.

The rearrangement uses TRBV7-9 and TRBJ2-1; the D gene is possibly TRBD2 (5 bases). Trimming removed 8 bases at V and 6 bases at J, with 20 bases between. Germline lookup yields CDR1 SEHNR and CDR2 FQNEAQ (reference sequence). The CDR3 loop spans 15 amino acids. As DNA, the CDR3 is TGTGCCAGCTCTAGCCGTGGCGGAAGTGTCAATGAGCAGTTCTTC. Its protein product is CASSSRGGSVNEQFF.

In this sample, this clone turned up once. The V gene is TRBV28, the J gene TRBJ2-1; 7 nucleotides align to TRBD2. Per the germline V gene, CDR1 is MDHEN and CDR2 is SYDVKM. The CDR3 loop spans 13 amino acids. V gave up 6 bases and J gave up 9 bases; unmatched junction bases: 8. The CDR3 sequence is CASRLASTGEQFF. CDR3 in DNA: TGTGCCAGCAGACTAGCGTCTACGGGTGAGCAGTTCTTC.

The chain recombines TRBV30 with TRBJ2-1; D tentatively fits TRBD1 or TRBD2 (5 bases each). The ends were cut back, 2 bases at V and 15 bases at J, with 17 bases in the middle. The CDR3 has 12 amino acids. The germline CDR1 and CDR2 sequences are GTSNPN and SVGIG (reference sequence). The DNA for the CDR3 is TGTGCCTGGAGTCCTCGGGACCGTTATTCGTTCTTC. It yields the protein CAWSPRDRYSFF.

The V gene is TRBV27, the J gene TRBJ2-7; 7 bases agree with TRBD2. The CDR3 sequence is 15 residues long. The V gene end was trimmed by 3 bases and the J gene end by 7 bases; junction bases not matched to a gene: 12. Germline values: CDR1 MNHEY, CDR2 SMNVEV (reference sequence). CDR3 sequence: CASSLASGAWGEQYF. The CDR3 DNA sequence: TGTGCCAGCAGTTTGGCTAGCGGTGCCTGGGGTGAGCAGTACTTC.

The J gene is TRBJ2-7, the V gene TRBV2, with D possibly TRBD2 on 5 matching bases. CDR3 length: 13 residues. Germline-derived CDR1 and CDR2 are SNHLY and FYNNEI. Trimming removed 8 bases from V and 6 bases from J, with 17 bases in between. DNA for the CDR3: TGTGCCAGCGAAAACTCCGGGGTCTCCGAGCAGTACTTC. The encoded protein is CASENSGVSEQYF.

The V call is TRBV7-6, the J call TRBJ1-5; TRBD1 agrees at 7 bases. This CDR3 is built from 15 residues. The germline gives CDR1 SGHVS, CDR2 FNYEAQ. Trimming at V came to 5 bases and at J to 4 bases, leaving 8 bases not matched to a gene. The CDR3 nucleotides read TGTGCCAGCAGCGACCGACAGGGTGGGAATCAGCCCCAGCATTTT. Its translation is CASSDRQGGNQPQHF. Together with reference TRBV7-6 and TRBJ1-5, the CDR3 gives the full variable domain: GAGVSQSPRYKVTKRGQDVALRCDPISGHVSLYWYRQALGQGPEFLTYFNYEAQQDKSGLPNDRFSAERPEGSISTLTIQRTEQRDSAMYRCASSDRQGGNQPQHFGDGTRLSIL.

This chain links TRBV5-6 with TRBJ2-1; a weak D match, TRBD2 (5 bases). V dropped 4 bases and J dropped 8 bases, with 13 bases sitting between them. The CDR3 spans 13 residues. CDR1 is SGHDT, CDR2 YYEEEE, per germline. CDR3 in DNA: TGTGCCAGCAGCACGGGTGGAGGCCATGAGCAGTTCTTC. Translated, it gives CASSTGGGHEQFF.

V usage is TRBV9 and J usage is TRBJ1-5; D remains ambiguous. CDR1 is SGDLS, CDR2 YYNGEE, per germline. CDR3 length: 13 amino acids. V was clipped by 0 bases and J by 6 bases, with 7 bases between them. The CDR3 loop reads CASSVGAFQPQHF. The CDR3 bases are TGTGCCAGCAGCGTAGGGGCTTTTCAGCCCCAGCATTTT.

In nucleotides, the CDR3 is TGTGCCAGCAGCTTAGCAGAGAACACTGAAGCTTTCTTT. Protein product: CASSLAENTEAFF. The chain carries TRBV7-3 and TRBJ1-1; no clear D. Germline assignment: CDR1 SGHTA and CDR2 FQGTGA. V shed 2 bases and J shed 1 base, with 5 bases lying between them. The CDR3 covers 13 residues. The full variable domain, completed using reference TRBV7-3 and TRBJ1-1, is GAGVSQTPSNKVTEKGKYVELRCDPISGHTALYWYRQSLGQGPEFLIYFQGTGAADDSGLPNDRFFAVRPEGSVSTLKIQRTERGDSAVYLCASSLAENTEAFFGQGTRLTVV.

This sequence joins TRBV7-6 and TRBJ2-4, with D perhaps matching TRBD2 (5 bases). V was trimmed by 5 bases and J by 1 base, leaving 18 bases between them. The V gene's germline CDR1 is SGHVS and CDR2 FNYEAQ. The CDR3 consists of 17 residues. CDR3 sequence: CASSPGGCKWAKNIQYF. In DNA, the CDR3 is TGTGCCAGCAGCCCCGGAGGATGTAAATGGGCCAAAAACATTCAGTACTTC.

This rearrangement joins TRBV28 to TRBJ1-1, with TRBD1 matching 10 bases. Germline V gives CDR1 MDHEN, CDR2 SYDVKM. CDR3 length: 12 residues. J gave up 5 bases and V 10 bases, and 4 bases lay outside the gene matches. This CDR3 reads CATRTGGTEAFF. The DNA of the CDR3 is TGTGCCACCCGGACAGGGGGAACTGAAGCTTTCTTT.

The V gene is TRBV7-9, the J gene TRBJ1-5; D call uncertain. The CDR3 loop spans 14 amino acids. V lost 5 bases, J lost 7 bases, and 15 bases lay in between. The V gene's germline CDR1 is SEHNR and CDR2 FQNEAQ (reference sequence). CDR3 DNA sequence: TGTGCCAGCAGCGCCACGACGGGAAGCCAGCCCCAGCATTTT. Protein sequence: CASSATTGSQPQHF.

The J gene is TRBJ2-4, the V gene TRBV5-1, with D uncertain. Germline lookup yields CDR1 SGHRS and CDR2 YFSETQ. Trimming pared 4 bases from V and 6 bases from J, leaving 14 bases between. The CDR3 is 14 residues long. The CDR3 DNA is TGCGCCAGCAGCCGAATTCGACCGGGAAACATTCAGTACTTC. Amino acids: CASSRIRPGNIQYF.

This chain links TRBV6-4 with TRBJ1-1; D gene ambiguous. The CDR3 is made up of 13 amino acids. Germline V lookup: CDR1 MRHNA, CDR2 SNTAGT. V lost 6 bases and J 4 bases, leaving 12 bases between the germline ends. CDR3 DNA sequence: TGTGCCAGCAGAGTGGCCGTAGGCACTGAAGCTTTCTTT. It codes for CASRVAVGTEAFF.

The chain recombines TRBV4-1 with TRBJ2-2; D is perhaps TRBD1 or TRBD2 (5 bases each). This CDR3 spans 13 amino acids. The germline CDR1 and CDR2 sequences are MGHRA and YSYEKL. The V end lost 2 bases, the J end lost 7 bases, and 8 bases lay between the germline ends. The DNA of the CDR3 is TGCGCCAGCAGCCAATGGGGGAACGGGGAGCTGTTTTTT. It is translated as CASSQWGNGELFF.

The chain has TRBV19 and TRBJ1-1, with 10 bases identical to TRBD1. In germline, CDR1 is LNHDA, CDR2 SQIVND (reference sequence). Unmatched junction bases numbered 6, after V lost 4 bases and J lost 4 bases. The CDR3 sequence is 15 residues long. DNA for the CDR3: TGTGCCAGTAGTACCCGGGACAGGGGTAGCACTGAAGCTTTCTTT. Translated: CASSTRDRGSTEAFF. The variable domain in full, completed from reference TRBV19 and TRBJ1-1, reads DGGITQSPKYLFRKEGQNVTLSCEQNLNHDAMYWYRQDPGQGLRLIYYSQIVNDFQKGDIAEGYSVSREKKESFPLTVTSAQKNPTAFYLCASSTRDRGSTEAFFGQGTRLTVV.

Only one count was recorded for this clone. CDR3 DNA sequence: TGTGCCAGCAGCCAAGAGTTTAGAGGAGGGAGACGGGCCCAGTACTTC. Protein: CASSQEFRGGRRAQYF. The gene calls are TRBV3-1 (or the pseudogene TRBV3-2) and TRBJ2-5; D perhaps matches TRBD2 (6 bases). The CDR3 is 16 residues long. The germline V and J ends were trimmed by 0 bases and 9 bases, with 20 bases remaining between them. CDR1 is LGHDT, CDR2 YNNKEL, per germline (reference sequence).

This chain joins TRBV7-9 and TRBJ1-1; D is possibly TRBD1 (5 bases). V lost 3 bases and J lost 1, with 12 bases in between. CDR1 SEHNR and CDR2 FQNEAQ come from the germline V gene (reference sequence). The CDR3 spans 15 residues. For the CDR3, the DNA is TGTGCCAGCAGCTTCCGGGGACGGGAGAACACTGAAGCTTTCTTT. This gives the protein CASSFRGRENTEAFF.

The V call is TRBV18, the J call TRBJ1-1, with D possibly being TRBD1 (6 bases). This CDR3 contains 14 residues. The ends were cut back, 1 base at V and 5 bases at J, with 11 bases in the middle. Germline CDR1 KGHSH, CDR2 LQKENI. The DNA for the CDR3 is TGTGCCAGCTCACCACAGGGGGGGATGACTGAAGCTTTCTTT. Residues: CASSPQGGMTEAFF.